The T cell receptor (beta chain) under discussion was sequenced for a study of T cells in Graves' hyperthyroidism and ophthalmopathy. Study background: The blood sample was taken at first diagnosis, before treatment began. Whole-study findings and limits: In simple terms, a model built on 13 V-J features told ophthalmopathy apart from stable hyperthyroidism.

Patients were excluded because of uncontrolled infection, other autoimmune disease, pregnancy or lactation. Using more than 8 ml of fresh peripheral blood, PBMCs were prepared. Authors of the study amplified TCR beta CDR3 regions from RNA transcripts. First-round RT-PCR of the TCR CDR3 relied on the HTBI primer set. TCRdb used MiXCR to reprocess the multiplex PCR reads, holding one entry per CDR3 protein. The sample consists of some 580,000 distinct CDR3 sequences, more than 15% of them appearing once. The CDR3 has 12 residues. V was shortened by 1 base and J by 5 bases, with 5 bases between the two germline ends. CDR1 LGHDT and CDR2 YNNKEL come from the germline V gene (reference sequence). The table lists this clonotype with many counts. Its target is unknown.

Sequenced input: blood. This sequence originates from a woman aged 40 to 50 with Graves' ophthalmopathy. This chain connects TRBV3-1 to TRBJ2-5; no definite D call. CDR3 region: CASSQAMETQYF. As DNA, the CDR3 is TGTGCCAGCAGCCAAGCGATGGAGACCCAGTACTTC.